The sequence of this T cell receptor beta chain was determined in a study of T cells after yellow fever vaccination. This clonotype was counted many times. Each CDR3 protein gets one entry after TCRdb re-called the 5' RACE reads with MiXCR. The table has nearly 300,000 distinct CDR3 sequences, about 10% seen once; the top ten hold over 3%. V lost 6 bases, J lost 8 bases, and 10 bases stayed unmatched. The CDR3 spans 14 residues. The source of this sequence is a man between 18 and 35 years old who received the YFV17D yellow fever vaccine. V gene TRBV12-3 or TRBV12-4 combines with J gene TRBJ1-2; 9 bases are a match to TRBD1. The sequences come from CD4+ T cells sorted from PBMCs, collected 5 days after the yellow fever booster vaccination. The CDR3, as DNA: TGTGCCAGCAGCCAAGACAGGGGGAAAGGGGGCTACACCTTC. Translating it yields CASSQDRGKGGYTF.